The rows below give T cell receptor beta chains drawn from one sample of a study of blood T cell repertoires in COVID-19. Profiling relied on immunoSEQ multiplex PCR, and the TCRdb table lists in-frame clones only, not all of them. The table lists 130,000 or so clones, about 79% of them singletons, with 4.5% in the top ten. The sample was peripheral blood. These receptors were collected from a woman between 70 and 85 years old with acute or convalescent COVID-19. The CDR3 runs from the conserved cysteine through the conserved F or W. D genes are given only for firm matches. Some rows have no size entry. The others give once, few or many, or a class for an expanded clone.

TRBV7-2	TRBJ1-6	NA	NA	TGTGCCAGCAGCTTATTTTACATAGTTGCAGGGGATTCACCCCTCCACTTT	CASSLFYIVAGDSPLHF
TRBV29-1	TRBJ1-5	NA	TRBD1	TGCAGCGTTGAAGAAGGGACAGGGGGCAATCAGCCCCAGCATTTT	CSVEEGTGGNQPQHF
TRBV11-2	TRBJ1-2	NA	NA	TGTGCCAGCAGCCCGCTCCAGGGCGTTAGCTACACCTTC	CASSPLQGVSYTF
TRBV30	TRBJ1-1	once	NA	TGTGCCTGGAGCGACAGGAACACTGAAGCTTTCTTT	CAWSDRNTEAFF
TRBV10-2	TRBJ2-6	few	NA	TGCGCCAGCAGTGGGGGGGATAGCTCCTCTGGGGCCAACGTCCTGACTTTC	CASSGGDSSSGANVLTF
TRBV11-2	TRBJ1-6	NA	TRBD1	TGTGCCAGCAGCTCGACAGGGTCCTATAATTCACCCCTCCACTTT	CASSSTGSYNSPLHF
TRBV19	TRBJ2-3	NA	NA	TGTGCCAGTACTACAGGCCCCTCGGATACGCAGTATTTT	CASTTGPSDTQYF
TRBV27	TRBJ1-1	NA	NA	TGTGCCAGCAGTTTATCACCGGGACTAAACACTGAAGCTTTCTTT	CASSLSPGLNTEAFF
TRBV5-1	TRBJ1-5	NA	NA	TGCGCCAGCCGGGAGGGGAGCAATCAGCCCCAGCATTTT	CASREGSNQPQHF
TRBV5-1	TRBJ1-1	NA	TRBD1	TGCGCCAGCAGCACACAAGACAGGGGCACTGAAGCTTTCTTT	CASSTQDRGTEAFF
TRBV24-1	TRBJ2-3	NA	TRBD1	TGTGCCACCAGTGACTACGACAGGGGCCCTACCACAGATACGCAGTATTTT	CATSDYDRGPTTDTQYF
TRBV18	TRBJ2-3	NA	TRBD1	TGTGCCAGCTCACCTGGACAGGGCCGCACAGATACGCAGTATTTT	CASSPGQGRTDTQYF
TRBV18	TRBJ1-2	NA	NA	TGTGCCAGCTCATTGGGGGCGGCTGGCTACACCTTC	CASSLGAAGYTF
TRBV5-1	TRBJ2-5	NA	TRBD2	TGCGCCAGCAGCCCTGGGGGGGGTAGGGAGACCCAGTACTTC	CASSPGGGRETQYF
TRBV5-4	TRBJ2-5	NA	TRBD2	TGTGCCAGCAGCTTGGTTCTAGCGGGGGGGCCGGAGACCCAGTACTTC	CASSLVLAGGPETQYF
TRBV5-5	TRBJ2-1	few	TRBD1	TGTGCCAGCAGCTTGGTACAGGGGGGTGAGCAGTTCTTC	CASSLVQGGEQFF
TRBV19	TRBJ2-3	NA	TRBD1	TGTGCCAGTAGTACGACAGGGTCATTTGGAGATACGCAGTATTTT	CASSTTGSFGDTQYF
TRBV6-5	TRBJ2-5	NA	TRBD2	TGTGCCAGCAGCAGAGGGTGGGGAGGGGAGACCCAGTACTTC	CASSRGWGGETQYF
TRBV3-1/TRBV3-2	TRBJ2-2	NA	NA	TGTGCCAGCAGCCAAGTAGACACGGGGACCGGGGAGCTGTTTTTT	CASSQVDTGTGELFF
TRBV5-6	TRBJ1-2	NA	NA	TGTGCCAGCAGCTTCAGGGAGGCTGGCTACACCTTC	CASSFREAGYTF
TRBV7-2	TRBJ2-7	NA	TRBD2	TGTGCCAGCAGCTTAGTCGGGCGGGGGGCCGACTACGAGCAGTACTTC	CASSLVGRGADYEQYF
TRBV5-6	TRBJ1-5	NA	TRBD1	TGTGCCAGCAGCCGACAGGGGGCTGGTCAGCCCCAGCATTTT	CASSRQGAGQPQHF